A selection of T cell receptor beta chains follows, all from one sample in a study of human CD8 memory T cell subsets. TCRdb re-called the 5' RACE reads; one entry per CDR3 protein, DNA not given. The table lists some 17,000 distinct CDR3 sequences, with approximately 6% in the top ten. The sequencing sample was made of CD8+ stem-like memory T cells (TSCM and TCM) sorted from PBMCs. The receptors shown here come from a human donor in good health. CDR3s include the opening cysteine and the closing phenylalanine or tryptophan. Part of the rows lack a size; the others show once, few, many or a class for expanded clones.

.	TRBV4-3	TRBJ2-7	CASSQEWGTPYEQYF
.	TRBV12-3/TRBV12-4	TRBJ1-1	CASSFREMNTEAFF
.	TRBV29-1	TRBJ2-7	CSVLTGAAYEQYF
.	TRBV20-1	TRBJ2-7	CSAGGLAGGAYEQYF
.	TRBV7-2	TRBJ1-1	CASSPGVMNTEAFF
.	TRBV20-1	TRBJ2-7	CSARLIRTGTSYEQYF
.	TRBV29-1	TRBJ2-2	CSVDLAGSTGELFF
.	TRBV7-9	TRBJ2-2	CASSPRGLAAHTGELFF
.	TRBV7-6	TRBJ2-5	CASSLDRHQETQYF
.	TRBV4-2	TRBJ2-3	CASSQEGLAGRTDTQYF
.	TRBV11-2	TRBJ2-3	CASSLETRTDTQYF
.	TRBV7-9	TRBJ2-7	CASSPPDKSEQYF
.	TRBV19	TRBJ2-5	CASSHRDSLQETQYF
medium-sized	TRBV2	TRBJ2-7	CASSSVADPSSYEQYF
.	TRBV20-1	TRBJ2-3	CSARPNRGTSGRSADTQYF
.	TRBV7-9	TRBJ2-5	CASSLGTGGAGGETQYF
medium-sized	TRBV28	TRBJ2-1	CASTKLGTGGYNEQFF
.	TRBV28	TRBJ2-3	CASSSYTRRTDTQYF
.	TRBV29-1	TRBJ1-1	CSVELSMGENTEAFF
.	TRBV20-1	TRBJ2-7	CSARDEEGYYEQYF
large	TRBV29-1	TRBJ2-1	CSVEGPGPDNEQFF
.	TRBV13	TRBJ1-2	CASSFDGRASRRGYTF
.	TRBV4-1	TRBJ1-1	CASSRAVNSEAFF
medium-sized	TRBV24-1	TRBJ2-1	CATSDRTSPYNEQFF
.	TRBV20-1	TRBJ2-7	CSAKDRASYEQYF
.	TRBV7-9	TRBJ1-5	CASSKQGAHQPQHF
.	TRBV20-1	TRBJ1-1	CSARGLMNTEAFF
.	TRBV3-1	TRBJ1-5	CASSRQGLRNPNQPQHF
.	TRBV7-3	TRBJ2-7	CASSPGGSYNEQYF
medium-sized	TRBV27	TRBJ2-6	CASSPSYSGANVLTF
.	TRBV6-1	TRBJ1-1	CASRDRGLTEAFF
medium-sized	TRBV6-5	TRBJ1-6	CASRGNSPLHF
.	TRBV7-9	TRBJ1-4	CASSSTGQGPTNEKLFF
.	TRBV5-1	TRBJ2-1	CASSLGLAGENNEQFF
medium-sized	TRBV29-1	TRBJ2-1	CSVERWQLSENEQFF
.	TRBV9	TRBJ2-7	CASNPSGTGIEQYF
.	TRBV6-6	TRBJ1-1	CASSYSPGQGIAFF
.	TRBV6-1	TRBJ2-7	CASSDPARGDYEQYF
.	TRBV29-1	TRBJ2-1	CSGKTSGSLYNEQFF
.	TRBV4-1	TRBJ2-1	CASSQPGLAGENEQFF
.	TRBV28	TRBJ1-2	CASRTGGDYGYTF
.	TRBV5-5	TRBJ2-2	CASSQNSEGRKNTGELFF
.	TRBV7-9	TRBJ2-7	CASSLNEGQGAYEQYF
.	TRBV15	TRBJ2-1	CATSTSGTAYNEQFF
.	TRBV27	TRBJ2-1	CASSASGTASDNEQFF
.	TRBV20-1	TRBJ2-1	CSALNRDRVYNEQFF
.	TRBV7-6	TRBJ1-1	CASSLGPMSQGAEAFF
.	TRBV3-1	TRBJ2-5	CASSQRWDSGAQETQYF
medium-sized	TRBV29-1	TRBJ1-2	CSVEGTGDGVYGYTF
.	TRBV27	TRBJ2-1	CASSLLGRHEQFF
.	TRBV20-1	TRBJ1-4	CSARDVRRGEKLFF
.	TRBV29-1	TRBJ1-1	CSVEGTGRNTEAFF